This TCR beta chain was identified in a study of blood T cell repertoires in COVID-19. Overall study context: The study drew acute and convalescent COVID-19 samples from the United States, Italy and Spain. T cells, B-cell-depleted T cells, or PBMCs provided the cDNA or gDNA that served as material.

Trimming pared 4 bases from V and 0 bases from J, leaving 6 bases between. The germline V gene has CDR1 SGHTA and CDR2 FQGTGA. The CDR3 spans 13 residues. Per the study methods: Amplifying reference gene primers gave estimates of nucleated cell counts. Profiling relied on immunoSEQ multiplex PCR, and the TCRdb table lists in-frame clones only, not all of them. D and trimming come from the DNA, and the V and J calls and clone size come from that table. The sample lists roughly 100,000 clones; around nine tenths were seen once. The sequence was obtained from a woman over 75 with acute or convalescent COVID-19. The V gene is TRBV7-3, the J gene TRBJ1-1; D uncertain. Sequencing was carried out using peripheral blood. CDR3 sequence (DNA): TGTGCCAGCAGCTCCCAGTTGAACACTGAAGCTTTCTTT. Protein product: CASSSQLNTEAFF.